A selection of T cell receptor beta chains follows, all from one sample in a study of T cells in Graves' hyperthyroidism and ophthalmopathy. TCRdb fed the multiplex PCR reads into MiXCR, producing one record per CDR3 protein. This repertoire shows a few hundred thousand distinct CDR3 sequences, under 25% found once; its top ten account for about 26%. Sequencing used blood. The receptors shown here come from a man in his late teens or twenties with Graves' hyperthyroidism. Each CDR3 is given with its conserved first and last residue. A D gene is named only where the DNA matches it firmly. Where a row states a size, it is once, few, many or the class of an expanded clone; other rows omit it.

>16|TRBV19|NA|TRBJ1-1|few
CASSSFRDDMNTEAFF
TGTGCCAGTAGTAGTTTCAGGGACGACATGAACACTGAAGCTTTCTTT
>15|TRBV27|NA|TRBJ1-1|NA
CASSLGLFPNTEAFF
TGTGCCAGCAGCTTAGGACTGTTCCCGAACACTGAAGCTTTCTTT
>15|TRBV6-1|TRBD2|TRBJ2-7|many
CASSAGLAGLYEQYF
TGTGCCAGCAGTGCCGGACTAGCGGGACTATACGAGCAGTACTTC
>13|TRBV12-3/TRBV12-4|NA|TRBJ2-7|many
CASRAGESYEQYF
TGTGCCAGCAGGGCAGGGGAGTCCTACGAGCAGTACTTC
>13|TRBV28|NA|TRBJ1-1|many
CASSTGIFTEAFF
TGTGCCAGCAGTACAGGGATCTTCACTGAAGCTTTCTTT
>17|TRBV4-2|NA|TRBJ1-3|NA
CASSQLGSQSSGNTIYF
TGTGCCAGCAGCCAACTAGGGTCCCAGAGCTCTGGAAACACCATATATTTT
>15|TRBV28|TRBD1|TRBJ2-7|many
CASSFGTGWSNEQYF
TGTGCCAGCAGTTTTGGGACAGGGTGGTCCAACGAGCAGTACTTC
>13|TRBV27|NA|TRBJ2-5|many
CASSADSWETQYF
TGTGCCAGCAGTGCGGACAGTTGGGAGACCCAGTACTTC
>16|TRBV18|NA|TRBJ2-4|few
CASPTSRDLAKNIQYF
TGTGCCAGCCCAACAAGCCGGGATTTAGCCAAAAACATTCAGTACTTC
>14|TRBV14|TRBD1|TRBJ1-1|NA
CASSPDRTFSEAFF
TGTGCCAGCAGCCCGGACAGGACCTTCTCTGAAGCTTTCTTT
>14|TRBV18|NA|TRBJ2-2|once
CASSRARQGGELFF
TGTGCCAGCTCACGCGCCAGGCAAGGCGGGGAGCTGTTTTTT
>14|TRBV5-1|NA|TRBJ2-5|NA
CASSPGVGAETQYF
TGCGCCAGCAGCCCTGGAGTTGGGGCAGAGACCCAGTACTTC
>12|TRBV6-1|NA|TRBJ1-6|many
CASREADSPLHF
TGTGCCAGCAGGGAGGCAGACTCACCCCTCCACTTT
>16|TRBV20-1|TRBD2|TRBJ2-2|NA
CSARTGLAGRTGELFF
TGCAGTGCTAGGACTGGACTAGCGGGAAGGACCGGGGAGCTGTTTTTT
>16|TRBV28|TRBD2|TRBJ2-5|few
CASSLGGTSTQETQYF
TGTGCCAGCAGTTTAGGCGGGACTAGCACTCAAGAGACCCAGTACTTC
>17|TRBV11-1|NA|TRBJ2-7|NA
CASSLVSTTDSHYEQYF
TGTGCCAGCAGCTTAGTTAGTACGACGGACAGCCACTACGAGCAGTACTTC
>13|TRBV20-1|NA|TRBJ1-5|many
CSARTSPNQPQHF
TGCAGTGCTAGAACCAGCCCAAATCAGCCCCAGCATTTT
>12|TRBV5-1|NA|TRBJ2-7|many
CASSLMGDEQYF
TGCGCCAGCAGCTTGATGGGGGACGAGCAGTACTTC
>12|TRBV27|NA|TRBJ2-2|NA
CASSRGTRELFF
TGTGCCAGCAGTCGCGGGACCAGGGAGCTGTTTTTT
>14|TRBV6-5|NA|TRBJ1-2|many
CASSLRQRLYGYTF
TGTGCCAGCAGTCTCCGACAACGCCTGTATGGCTACACCTTC
>12|TRBV20-1|NA|TRBJ1-1|many
CSARMGWTEAFF
TGCAGTGCTAGGATGGGGTGGACTGAAGCTTTCTTT
>13|TRBV20-1|NA|TRBJ2-2|many
CSASKGDTGELFF
TGCAGTGCTAGCAAGGGGGACACCGGGGAGCTGTTTTTT
>17|TRBV6-5|NA|TRBJ1-2|few
CASSYGSKRAGSYGYTF
TGTGCCAGCAGTTACGGGTCCAAGAGGGCGGGAAGCTATGGCTACACCTTC
>16|TRBV27|NA|TRBJ2-5|many
CASSLTHGLPQETQYF
TGTGCCAGCAGTTTAACTCACGGGCTACCACAAGAGACCCAGTACTTC
>10|TRBV12-3/TRBV12-4|NA|TRBJ2-3|many
CASPVGTQYF
TGTGCCAGCCCCGTAGGTACGCAGTATTTT
>14|TRBV7-8|TRBD2|TRBJ2-5|many
CASSSGGGPETQYF
TGTGCCAGCAGCTCGGGCGGGGGGCCAGAGACCCAGTACTTC
>14|TRBV14|TRBD1|TRBJ1-2|NA
CASSQDQGARPTTF
TGTGCCAGCAGCCAAGATCAGGGGGCACGCCCAACGACCTTC